Listed below are T cell receptor beta chains from one sample, sequenced in a study of blood T cell repertoires in COVID-19. Assay: immunoSEQ multiplex PCR; the TCRdb copy retains only in-frame clones and omits some. The sample yields about 260,000 clones, approximately 86% seen once. The sample comprised peripheral blood. The receptor source for this set is a man aged 35 to 55 with active or convalescent COVID-19. CDR3s include the opening cysteine and the closing phenylalanine or tryptophan.

TRBV29-1	TRBJ2-7	CSALDGRTYEQYF
TRBV15	TRBJ1-1	CATSTRRQGNTEAFF
TRBV29-1	TRBJ2-3	CSVASQLGTDTQYF
TRBV7-9	TRBJ1-4	CASSPPILGDSNEKLFF
TRBV5-1	TRBJ2-3	CASSPGLAAHTDTQYF
TRBV19	TRBJ1-2	CASNFGQGGNYGYTF
TRBV5-5	TRBJ2-4	CASSNTHQGSSNIQYF
TRBV19	TRBJ2-1	CATNPSDSSYNEQFF
TRBV6-5	TRBJ2-7	CASSLAGGTYEQYF
TRBV6-4	TRBJ1-2	CASSSTGTGGAYGYTF
TRBV7-9	TRBJ2-1	CASSSGHTSSYNEQFF
TRBV18	TRBJ2-1	CASSPPTGFGFF
TRBV30	TRBJ1-6	CAWKHQGAGNSPLHF
TRBV13	TRBJ2-6	CASSPSLGLSGANVLTF
TRBV11-2	TRBJ1-3	CASSPDRSSGNTIYF
TRBV6-4	TRBJ2-1	CASSRDYSVGEQFF
TRBV10-2	TRBJ2-7	CASRPTGTGRRDEQYF
TRBV19	TRBJ1-1	CASRQGFTEAFF
TRBV30	TRBJ2-3	CAWSVTGSQGVQYF
TRBV15	TRBJ1-3	CATSRGTPSGNTIYF
TRBV9	TRBJ1-2	CASSVGGNYGYTF
TRBV27	TRBJ1-4	CASSPRIQGGNEKLFF
TRBV12-3/TRBV12-4	TRBJ1-4	CASSYRTGEKLFF
TRBV11-2	TRBJ2-1	CASSEGQGARNEQFF
TRBV28	TRBJ2-4	CASMAQGLAKNIQYF
TRBV24-1	TRBJ2-3	CATSDLYGSLSTDTQYF
TRBV19	TRBJ1-5	CASSMQGARGMRPQHF
TRBV24-1	TRBJ2-7	CATSGGQREGIYEQYF
TRBV6-5	TRBJ1-5	CASRRGNSNQPQHF
TRBV7-8	TRBJ2-7	CASSLEQGAPYEQYF
TRBV6-1	TRBJ2-7	CASSEDGEGGGTYEQYF
TRBV3-1/TRBV3-2	TRBJ2-4	CASSQYGGAKNIQYF
TRBV9	TRBJ1-4	CASSATSGNEKLFF
TRBV7-6	TRBJ2-1	CASSLAGQLINEQFF
TRBV30	TRBJ1-4	CAWSVLGLATNEKLFF
TRBV19	TRBJ2-1	CASSTASEFEQFF
TRBV27	TRBJ2-5	CASSLPGEETQYF
TRBV11-3	TRBJ2-5	CASSPRTAGQETQYF
TRBV18	TRBJ1-4	CASSLRQDEKLFF
TRBV19	TRBJ1-3	CASLPVYPGNTIYF
TRBV29-1	TRBJ1-4	CSVRQGGEKLFF
TRBV24-1	TRBJ1-2	CATSDVGQGGYGYTF
TRBV4-2	TRBJ1-1	CASSQDEASMGQSKMNTEAFF
TRBV7-6	TRBJ2-1	CASSPSFGSFNEQFF